Listed below are T cell receptor beta chains from one sample, sequenced in a study of blood T cells in healthy people across ages. TCRdb re-called the 5' RACE reads through MiXCR, storing one row per CDR3 protein. The table includes about 1.4 million distinct CDR3 sequences, around 59% detected once. Sequencing was performed on blood. The receptors here all came from a man younger than 35 in good health. Both conserved end residues are part of each CDR3. D genes are given only for firm matches. Not all rows give a size; the values are once, few, many and, for expanded clones, a class.

>TRBV6-6|few|TRBD1|TRBJ1-2
CASSYGTGNGYTF
TGTGCCAGCAGTTATGGGACAGGGAATGGCTACACCTTC
>TRBV13|once|TRBD2|TRBJ2-1
CASSLRGPGLAGYNEQFF
TGTGCCAGCAGCCTCCGAGGACCGGGACTAGCGGGATACAATGAGCAGTTCTTC
>TRBV7-9|few|TRBD1|TRBJ2-5
CASSFGQGSQETQYF
TGTGCCAGCAGCTTCGGACAGGGGTCACAAGAGACCCAGTACTTC
>TRBV27|NA|TRBD1|TRBJ1-1
CASSLFGTGNTEAFF
TGTGCCAGCAGTTTATTTGGGACAGGGAACACTGAAGCTTTCTTT
>TRBV6-1|once|NA|TRBJ2-3
CASSSGQYLDTQYF
TGTGCCAGCAGTTCCGGACAGTATCTAGATACGCAGTATTTT
>TRBV5-4|once|NA|TRBJ2-2
CASSLAPGLNTGELFF
TGTGCCAGCAGCCTAGCTCCGGGACTCAACACCGGGGAGCTGTTTTTT
>TRBV6-6|NA|TRBD1|TRBJ2-1
CASRWTGGKNEQFF
TGTGCCAGCAGGTGGACAGGGGGCAAGAATGAGCAGTTCTTC
>TRBV5-1|few|TRBD2|TRBJ2-1
CASSLEGLKYNEQFF
TGCGCCAGCAGCTTGGAGGGACTAAAATACAATGAGCAGTTCTTC
>TRBV30|once|NA|TRBJ2-7
CAWSFVSPRRGEQYF
TGTGCCTGGAGTTTCGTGTCCCCTCGCCGGGGGGAGCAGTACTTC
>TRBV5-1|NA|NA|TRBJ1-1
CASSPREGNMNTEAFF
TGCGCCAGCAGCCCCCGGGAGGGAAACATGAACACTGAAGCTTTCTTT
>TRBV2|NA|TRBD1|TRBJ1-1
CASRTPLTTGAQGTEAFF
TGTGCCAGCAGGACCCCACTTACGACAGGGGCTCAGGGGACTGAAGCTTTCTTT
>TRBV6-5|few|NA|TRBJ1-2
CASSYVTAELDGYTF
TGTGCCAGCAGTTACGTGACAGCGGAGTTAGATGGCTACACCTTC